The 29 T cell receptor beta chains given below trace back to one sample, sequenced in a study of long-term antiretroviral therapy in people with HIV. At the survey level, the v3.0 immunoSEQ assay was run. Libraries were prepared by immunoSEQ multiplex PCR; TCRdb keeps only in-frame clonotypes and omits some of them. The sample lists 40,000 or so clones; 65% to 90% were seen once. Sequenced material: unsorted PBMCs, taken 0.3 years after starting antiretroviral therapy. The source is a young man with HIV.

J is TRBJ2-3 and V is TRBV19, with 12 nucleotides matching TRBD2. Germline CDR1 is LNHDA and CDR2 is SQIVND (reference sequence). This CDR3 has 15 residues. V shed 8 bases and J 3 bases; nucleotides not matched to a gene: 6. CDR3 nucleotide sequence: TGTGCCAGTTCGATACTAGCGGGGGGTACAGATACGCAGTATTTT. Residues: CASSILAGGTDTQYF.

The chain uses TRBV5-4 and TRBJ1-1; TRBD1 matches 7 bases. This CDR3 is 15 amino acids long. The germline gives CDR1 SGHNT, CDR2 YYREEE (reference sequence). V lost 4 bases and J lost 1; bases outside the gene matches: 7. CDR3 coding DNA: TGTGCCAGCAGCGGTCGAGGGGGCTGGAACACTGAAGCTTTCTTT. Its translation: CASSGRGGWNTEAFF.

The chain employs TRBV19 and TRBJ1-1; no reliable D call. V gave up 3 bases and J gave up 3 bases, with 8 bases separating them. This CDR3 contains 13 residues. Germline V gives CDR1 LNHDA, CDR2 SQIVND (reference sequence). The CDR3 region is CASSILGDTEAFF. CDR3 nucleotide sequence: TGTGCCAGTAGTATCTTAGGAGACACTGAAGCTTTCTTT.

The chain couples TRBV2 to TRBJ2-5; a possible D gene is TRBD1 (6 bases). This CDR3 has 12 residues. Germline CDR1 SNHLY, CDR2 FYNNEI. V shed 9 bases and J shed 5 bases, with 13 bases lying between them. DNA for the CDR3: TGTGCCAGTTCGACAGGAGTCGAGACCCAGTACTTC. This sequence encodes CASSTGVETQYF.

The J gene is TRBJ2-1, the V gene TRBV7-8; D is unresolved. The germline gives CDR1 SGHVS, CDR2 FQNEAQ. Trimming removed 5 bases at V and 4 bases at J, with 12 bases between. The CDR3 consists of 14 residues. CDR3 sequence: CASSQNDGYNEQFF. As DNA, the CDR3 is TGTGCCAGCAGCCAGAACGACGGGTACAATGAGCAGTTCTTC.

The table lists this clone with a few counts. CDR3 sequence reads: CASSESQPQHF. DNA for the CDR3: TGTGCCAGCAGTGAATCTCAGCCCCAGCATTTT. The chain employs TRBV6-6 and TRBJ1-5; D is undetermined. Trimming took 5 bases from V and 6 from J, leaving 5 bases between them. The CDR3 totals 11 residues. Germline V gene sequence: CDR1 MNHNY, CDR2 SVGAGI (reference sequence).

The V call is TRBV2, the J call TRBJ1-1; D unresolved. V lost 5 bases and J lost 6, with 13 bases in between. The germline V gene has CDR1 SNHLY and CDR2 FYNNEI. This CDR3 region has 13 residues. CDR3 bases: TGTGCCAGCAGTAAGTACGGATGGCCTGAAGCTTTCTTT. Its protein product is CASSKYGWPEAFF.

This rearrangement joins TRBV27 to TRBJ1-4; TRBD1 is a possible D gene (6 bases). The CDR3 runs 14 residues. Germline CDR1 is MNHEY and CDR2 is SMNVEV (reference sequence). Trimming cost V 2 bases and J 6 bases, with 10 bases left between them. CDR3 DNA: TGTGCCAGCAGTTTAGACAGGACCCATGAAAAACTGTTTTTT. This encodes CASSLDRTHEKLFF.

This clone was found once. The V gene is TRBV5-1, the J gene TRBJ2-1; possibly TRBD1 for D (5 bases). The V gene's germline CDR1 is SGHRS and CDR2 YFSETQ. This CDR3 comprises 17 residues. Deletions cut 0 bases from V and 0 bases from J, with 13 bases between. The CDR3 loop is CASSLAPRQSSYNEQFF. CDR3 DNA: TGCGCCAGCAGCTTGGCCCCTCGACAGAGCTCCTACAATGAGCAGTTCTTC.

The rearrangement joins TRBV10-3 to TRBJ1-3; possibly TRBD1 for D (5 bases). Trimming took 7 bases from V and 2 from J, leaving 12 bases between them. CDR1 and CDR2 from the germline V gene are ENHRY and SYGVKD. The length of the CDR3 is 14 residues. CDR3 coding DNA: TGTGCCATCACCAGGGAAGGCGCTGGAAACACCATATATTTT. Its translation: CAITREGAGNTIYF.

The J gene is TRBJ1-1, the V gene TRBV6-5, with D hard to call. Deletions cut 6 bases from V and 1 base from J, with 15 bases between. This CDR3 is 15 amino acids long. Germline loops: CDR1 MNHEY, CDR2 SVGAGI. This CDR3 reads CASRDQTTENTEAFF. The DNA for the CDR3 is TGTGCCAGCAGGGACCAGACAACCGAGAACACTGAAGCTTTCTTT.

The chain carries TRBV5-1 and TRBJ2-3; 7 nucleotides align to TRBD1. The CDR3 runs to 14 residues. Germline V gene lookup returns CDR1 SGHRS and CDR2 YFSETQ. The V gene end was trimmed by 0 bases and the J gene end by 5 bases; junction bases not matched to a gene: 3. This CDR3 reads CASSLGQGKDTQYF. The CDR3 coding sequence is TGCGCCAGCAGCTTGGGACAGGGAAAAGATACGCAGTATTTT.

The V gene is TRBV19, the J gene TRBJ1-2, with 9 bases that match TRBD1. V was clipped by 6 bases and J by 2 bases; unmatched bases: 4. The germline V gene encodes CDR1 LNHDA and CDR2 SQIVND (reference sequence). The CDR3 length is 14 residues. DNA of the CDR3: TGTGCCAGTAGCACAGGGGGCGTCAACTATGGCTACACCTTC. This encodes CASSTGGVNYGYTF.

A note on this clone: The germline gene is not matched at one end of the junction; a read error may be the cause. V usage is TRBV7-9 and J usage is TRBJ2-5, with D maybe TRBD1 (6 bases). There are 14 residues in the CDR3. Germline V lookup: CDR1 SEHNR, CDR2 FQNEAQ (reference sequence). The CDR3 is CASSPVGQQEAQYF. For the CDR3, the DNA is TGTGCCAGCAGCCCTGTTGGACAGCAAGAGGCCCAGTACTTC. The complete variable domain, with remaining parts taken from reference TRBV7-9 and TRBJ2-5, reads DTGVSQNPRHKITKRGQNVTFRCDPISEHNRLYWYRQTLGQGPEFLTYFQNEAQLEKSRLLSDRFSAERPKGSFSTLEIQRTEQGDSAMYLCASSPVGQQEAQYFGPGTRLLVL.

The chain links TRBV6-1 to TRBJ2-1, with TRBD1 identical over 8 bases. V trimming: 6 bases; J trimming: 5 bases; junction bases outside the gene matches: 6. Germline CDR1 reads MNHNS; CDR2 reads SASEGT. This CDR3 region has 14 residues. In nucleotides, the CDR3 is TGTGCCAGCAGGAGAGGACAGGGAAACAATGAGCAGTTCTTC. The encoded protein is CASRRGQGNNEQFF.

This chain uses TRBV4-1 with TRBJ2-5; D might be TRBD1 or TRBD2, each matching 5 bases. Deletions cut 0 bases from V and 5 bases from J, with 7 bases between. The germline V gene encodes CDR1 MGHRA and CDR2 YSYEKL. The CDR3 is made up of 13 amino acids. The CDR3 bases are TGCGCCAGCAGCCAAGAGTGGGGGGAGACCCAGTACTTC. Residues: CASSQEWGETQYF.

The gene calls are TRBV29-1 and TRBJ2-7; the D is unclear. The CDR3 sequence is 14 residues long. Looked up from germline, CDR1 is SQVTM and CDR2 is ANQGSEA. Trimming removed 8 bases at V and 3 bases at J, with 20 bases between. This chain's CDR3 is CSFCNMDGGYEQYF. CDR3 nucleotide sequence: TGCAGCTTCTGTAATATGGACGGCGGCTACGAGCAGTACTTC.

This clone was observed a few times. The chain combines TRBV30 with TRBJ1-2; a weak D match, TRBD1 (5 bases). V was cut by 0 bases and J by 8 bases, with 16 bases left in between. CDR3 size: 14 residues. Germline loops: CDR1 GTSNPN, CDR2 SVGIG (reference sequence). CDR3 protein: CAWSVRGVTHGYTF. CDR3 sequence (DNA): TGTGCCTGGAGTGTACGGGGGGTTACCCACGGCTACACCTTC.

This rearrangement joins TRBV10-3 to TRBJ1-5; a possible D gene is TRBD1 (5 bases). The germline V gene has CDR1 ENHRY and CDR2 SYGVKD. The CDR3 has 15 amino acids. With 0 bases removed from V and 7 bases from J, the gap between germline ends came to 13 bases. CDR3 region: CAISESKVGAQPQHF. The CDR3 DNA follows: TGTGCCATCAGTGAGTCTAAAGTCGGGGCGCAGCCCCAGCATTTT.

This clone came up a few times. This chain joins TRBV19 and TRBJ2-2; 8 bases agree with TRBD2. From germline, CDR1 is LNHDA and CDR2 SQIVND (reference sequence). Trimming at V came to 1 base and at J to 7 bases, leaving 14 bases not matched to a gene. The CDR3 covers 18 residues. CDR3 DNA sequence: TGTGCCAGTAGTATAGCCCTCGGGGGGGGGCGAAGGGACGGGGAGCTGTTTTTT. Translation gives CASSIALGGGRRDGELFF.

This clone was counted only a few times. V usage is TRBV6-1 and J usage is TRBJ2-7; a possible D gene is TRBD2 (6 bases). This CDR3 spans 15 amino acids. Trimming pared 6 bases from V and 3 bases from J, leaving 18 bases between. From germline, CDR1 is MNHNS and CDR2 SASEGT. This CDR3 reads CASSQGIAVGYEQYF. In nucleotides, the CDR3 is TGTGCCAGCAGCCAAGGAATAGCGGTAGGCTACGAGCAGTACTTC.

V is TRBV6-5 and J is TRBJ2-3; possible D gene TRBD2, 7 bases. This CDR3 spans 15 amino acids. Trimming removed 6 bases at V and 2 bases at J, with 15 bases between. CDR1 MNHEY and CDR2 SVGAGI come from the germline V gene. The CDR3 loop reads CASSTRGAFTDTQYF. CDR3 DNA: TGTGCCAGCAGCACCCGGGGGGCTTTCACAGATACGCAGTATTTT.

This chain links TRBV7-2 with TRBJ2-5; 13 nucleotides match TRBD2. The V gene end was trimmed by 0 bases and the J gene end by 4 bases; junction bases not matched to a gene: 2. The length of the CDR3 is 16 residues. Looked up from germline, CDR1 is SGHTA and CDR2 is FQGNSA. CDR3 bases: TGTGCCAGCAGCTTAGCTGGACTAGCGGGGGCAGAGACCCAGTACTTC. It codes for CASSLAGLAGAETQYF.

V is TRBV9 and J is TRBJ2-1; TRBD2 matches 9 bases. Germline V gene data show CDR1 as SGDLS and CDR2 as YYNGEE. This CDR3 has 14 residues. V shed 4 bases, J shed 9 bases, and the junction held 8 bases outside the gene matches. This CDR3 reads CASSRLAGRGEQFF. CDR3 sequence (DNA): TGTGCCAGCAGCAGGCTAGCGGGAAGGGGTGAGCAGTTCTTC.

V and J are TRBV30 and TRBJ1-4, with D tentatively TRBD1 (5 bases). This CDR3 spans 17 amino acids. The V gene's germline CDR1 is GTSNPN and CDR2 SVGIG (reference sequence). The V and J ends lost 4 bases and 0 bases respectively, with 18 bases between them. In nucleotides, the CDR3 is TGTGCCTGGAACACATATGGGGACTGGGCAACTAATGAAAAACTGTTTTTT. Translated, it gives CAWNTYGDWATNEKLFF. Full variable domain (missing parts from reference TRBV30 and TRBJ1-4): SQTIHQWPATLVQPVGSPLSLECTVEGTSNPNLYWYRQAAGRGLQLLFYSVGIGQISSEVPQNLSASRPQDRQFILSSKKLLLSDSGFYLCAWNTYGDWATNEKLFFGSGTQLSVL.

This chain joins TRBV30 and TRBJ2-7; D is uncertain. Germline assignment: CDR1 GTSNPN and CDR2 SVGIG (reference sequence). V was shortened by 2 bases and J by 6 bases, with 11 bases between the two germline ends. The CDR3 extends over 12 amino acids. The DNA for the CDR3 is TGTGCCTGGAGTTTGCCTAGAAGCGAGCAGTACTTC. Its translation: CAWSLPRSEQYF.

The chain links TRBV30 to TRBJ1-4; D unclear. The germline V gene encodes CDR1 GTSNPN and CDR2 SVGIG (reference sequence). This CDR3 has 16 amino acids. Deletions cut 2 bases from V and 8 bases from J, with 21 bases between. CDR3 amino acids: CAWSSLGRTIGEKLFF. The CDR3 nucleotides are TGTGCCTGGAGTTCCTTAGGCAGAACAATTGGCGAAAAACTGTTTTTT.

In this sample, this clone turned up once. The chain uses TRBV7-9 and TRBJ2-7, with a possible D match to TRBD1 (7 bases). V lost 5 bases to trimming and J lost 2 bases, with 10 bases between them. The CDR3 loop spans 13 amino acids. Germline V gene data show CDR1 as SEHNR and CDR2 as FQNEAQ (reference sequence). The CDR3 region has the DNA TGTGCCAGCAGCCAGGGGGGTACCTACGAGCAGTACTTC. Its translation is CASSQGGTYEQYF.

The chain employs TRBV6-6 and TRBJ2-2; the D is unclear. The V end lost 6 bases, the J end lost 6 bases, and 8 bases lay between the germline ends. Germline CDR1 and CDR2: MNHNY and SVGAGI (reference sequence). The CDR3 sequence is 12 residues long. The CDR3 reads CASRPSAGELFF. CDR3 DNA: TGTGCCAGCAGGCCTAGTGCCGGGGAGCTGTTTTTT.